A selection of T cell receptor beta chains follows, all from one sample in a study of early T cells in non-severe SARS-CoV-2 infection. TCRdb processed the 5' RACE reads anew with MiXCR; each CDR3 protein has one entry. This sample has 25,000 to 35,000 distinct CDR3 sequences; less than 6.5% occur once, and the top ten carry approximately 3.6%. The specimen sequenced was whole blood. The receptors derive from an adult who was a healthcare worker with PCR-confirmed SARS-CoV-2 infection or an uninfected control (not recorded which). Each CDR3 is given with its conserved first and last residue. D genes are given only for firm matches. Size is omitted from some rows. Given values are once, few, many or a class for expanded clones.

TRBV7-2,TRBJ2-7,many,NA,TGTGCCAGCAGCTTCTCCTACGAGCAGTACTTC,CASSFSYEQYF
TRBV19,TRBJ2-1,NA,NA,TGTGCCAGTAAGCAAAACTCCTACAATGAGCAGTTCTTC,CASKQNSYNEQFF
TRBV2,TRBJ2-3,medium-sized,NA,TGTGCCAGCGGGCAGGGGACAGATACGCAGTATTTT,CASGQGTDTQYF
TRBV21-1,TRBJ2-1,many,NA,TGTGCCAGCAGCAAATTTGGGACTAGCGGGAGTGTGCAGTTCTTC,CASSKFGTSGSVQFF
TRBV29-1,TRBJ1-4,many,TRBD1,TGCAGCGTTGAGGGGACAGAAGCGAGCGAAAAACTGTTTTTT,CSVEGTEASEKLFF
TRBV21-1,TRBJ2-7,many,NA,TGTGCCAGCTCGGAGACAGAACTTTACGAGCAGTACTTC,CASSETELYEQYF
TRBV6-6,TRBJ1-1,many,NA,TGTGCCAGCAGTCGCCAGGAGAAGACTGAAGCTTTCTTT,CASSRQEKTEAFF
TRBV7-9,TRBJ2-5,many,NA,TGTGCCAGCAGCCACGATACGGTACAAGAGACCCAGTACTTC,CASSHDTVQETQYF
TRBV7-2,TRBJ2-7,few,NA,TGTGCCAGCAGCCCACGTCCAGGGGCCGCTCTGTCGTACTTC,CASSPRPGAALSYF
TRBV28,TRBJ2-7,few,TRBD2,TGTGCCAGCAGTTCACCGGTTAGCGGGAGCTCCTACGAGCAGTACTTC,CASSSPVSGSSYEQYF
TRBV7-9,TRBJ2-2,many,NA,TGTGCCAGCAGCTCTCCCTTTGGGCAGGGTGTCACCGGGGAGCTGTTTTTT,CASSSPFGQGVTGELFF
TRBV20-1,TRBJ2-7,many,NA,TGCAGTGCTAGGTTTCAGGGTAACAACGAGCAGTACTTC,CSARFQGNNEQYF
TRBV11-2,TRBJ1-1,many,NA,TGTGCCAGCAGCCGAACAGGGACGAACACTGAAGCTTTCTTT,CASSRTGTNTEAFF
TRBV9,TRBJ1-2,NA,NA,TGTGCCAGCAGCGTAGGGTCCAGGGCTGATCTCTATGGCTACACCTTC,CASSVGSRADLYGYTF
TRBV5-1,TRBJ1-1,many,TRBD1,TGCGCCAGCAGCTTCGGACAGGGGGCGCGAACTGAAGCTTTCTTT,CASSFGQGARTEAFF
TRBV14,TRBJ1-1,NA,NA,TGTGCCAGCAGCCAGTTTAAGGGGACTGAAGCTTTCTTT,CASSQFKGTEAFF
TRBV6-5,TRBJ2-1,few,TRBD1,TGTGCCAGCAGGAACGGACAGGCAGTAGGTGAGCAGTTCTTC,CASRNGQAVGEQFF
TRBV19,TRBJ1-1,few,NA,TGTGCCAGTAGTATAAGGAGGGGGAACACTGAAGCTTTCTTT,CASSIRRGNTEAFF
TRBV5-4,TRBJ2-2,NA,NA,TGTGCCAGCAGCTTGGCCGGGGCTTACACCGGGGAGCTGTTTTTT,CASSLAGAYTGELFF
TRBV10-2,TRBJ2-3,many,NA,TGCGCCAGCAGTGATCGGAAGCGCAGGACAGATACGCAGTATTTT,CASSDRKRRTDTQYF
TRBV19,TRBJ2-3,many,NA,TGTGCCAGTAGTATAGTTGGGGATACGCAGTATTTT,CASSIVGDTQYF
TRBV28,TRBJ2-3,many,NA,TGTGCCAGCAGTTTGAGGGGCGGGGATACGCAGTATTTT,CASSLRGGDTQYF
TRBV20-1,TRBJ1-6,many,NA,TGCAGTGCTAGAGCCGCGGACAGAAATAATTCACCCCTCCACTTT,CSARAADRNNSPLHF
TRBV24-1,TRBJ2-2,few,NA,TGTGCCACCGCCGGGACCGGGGAGCTGTTTTTT,CATAGTGELFF
TRBV6-2/TRBV6-3,TRBJ2-3,NA,TRBD1,TGTGCCAGCAGTTTTATGACAGGGATGTACACAGATACGCAGTATTTT,CASSFMTGMYTDTQYF
TRBV18,TRBJ2-1,few,TRBD2,TGTGCCAGCTCACCATCCCGGACTAGCGGGAGGGCCCATGAGCAGTTCTTC,CASSPSRTSGRAHEQFF
TRBV29-1,TRBJ2-3,few,NA,TGCTGCTATAGGTCAGCGACTAGCACAGATACGCAGTATTTT,CCYRSATSTDTQYF
TRBV13,TRBJ2-5,few,TRBD2,TGTGCCAGCAACGTAGCGGGAGCACAAGAGACCCAGTACTTC,CASNVAGAQETQYF
TRBV7-9,TRBJ2-7,many,NA,TGTGCCAGCAGTCCTCGGGACGCTTCCTACGAGCAGTACTTC,CASSPRDASYEQYF
TRBV10-3,TRBJ2-7,many,NA,TGTGCCATCCGCGATGGGGGAACCTACGAGCAGTACTTC,CAIRDGGTYEQYF
TRBV18,TRBJ1-2,few,TRBD1,TGTGCCAGCTCACCCCCCGGGACAGGTCCCTATGGCTACACCTTC,CASSPPGTGPYGYTF
TRBV6-6,TRBJ2-1,few,NA,TGTGCCAGCAGTTACAGGGCTTCTGGCAATGAGCAGTTCTTC,CASSYRASGNEQFF
TRBV7-2,TRBJ1-2,NA,NA,TGTGCCAGCAGCTTAGAAACTATGGGCCTGAATGGCTACACCTTC,CASSLETMGLNGYTF
TRBV7-8,TRBJ2-7,many,TRBD1,TGTGCCAGCAGCCCAAGCCCGGGACAGGGGGCCTACGAGCAGTACTTC,CASSPSPGQGAYEQYF
TRBV3-1,TRBJ2-5,NA,TRBD2,TGTGCCAGCAGCCTTAGCGGGAGTGAGACCCAGTACTTC,CASSLSGSETQYF
TRBV28,TRBJ2-1,NA,TRBD2,TGTGCCAGCAGATCCTCTAGCGGGGACTCCAATGAGCAGTTCTTC,CASRSSSGDSNEQFF
TRBV4-3,TRBJ2-1,few,NA,TGCGCCAGCAGCCTTAGGGATTCCCACAATGAGCAGTTCTTC,CASSLRDSHNEQFF
TRBV11-3,TRBJ1-1,many,TRBD1,TGTGCCAGCAGCTCTACAGGGGCTTGGGGAGACACTGAAGCTTTCTTT,CASSSTGAWGDTEAFF
TRBV11-2,TRBJ2-1,NA,NA,TGTGCCAGCAGCCGGGAGAGGACAGTCTACAATGAGCAGTTCTTC,CASSRERTVYNEQFF
TRBV13,TRBJ1-2,few,NA,TGTGCCAGCAGCAGACAACAGGGAATACGTGGCTACACCTTC,CASSRQQGIRGYTF
TRBV28,TRBJ2-3,NA,TRBD1,TGTGCCAGCAGCGGACAGGGGGCTACAGATACGCAGTATTTT,CASSGQGATDTQYF
TRBV6-2/TRBV6-3,TRBJ2-5,NA,NA,TGTGCCAGCAGTTACTCGAAGCAGGGTACAGAGACCCAGTACTTC,CASSYSKQGTETQYF
TRBV11-2,TRBJ2-7,NA,TRBD1,TGTGCCAGCAGCTTAGCCAGGGGGTACTACGAGCAGTACTTC,CASSLARGYYEQYF
TRBV7-9,TRBJ1-4,few,TRBD1,TGTGCCAGCAGTCTTGGACAGGGGGCGCGCAGCCGGGAAAAACTGTTTTTT,CASSLGQGARSREKLFF
TRBV6-5,TRBJ1-1,few,NA,TGTGCCAGCTTAGCCGGAAACACTGAAGCTTTCTTT,CASLAGNTEAFF
TRBV20-1,TRBJ2-1,many,TRBD2,TGCAGTGCTAGAGATAGGAGTTTTGGACTAGCGGAGAACAATGAGCAGTTCTTC,CSARDRSFGLAENNEQFF
TRBV20-1,TRBJ1-2,medium-sized,TRBD1,TGCAGTGCTAGCTTCCCGGACAGGTTGGATGGCTACACCTTC,CSASFPDRLDGYTF
TRBV7-6,TRBJ2-6,NA,NA,TGTGCCAGCAGCTCATCCCCCACACGGGACCCTGGGGCCAACGTCCTGACTTTC,CASSSSPTRDPGANVLTF
TRBV28,TRBJ2-1,many,TRBD2,TGTGCCAGTACCCCTGGGCTAGCGGGAGCGGATGAGCAGTTCTTC,CASTPGLAGADEQFF
TRBV6-6,TRBJ1-5,many,NA,TGTGCCAGCAGCATGGGAGGGTCGAATCAGCCCCAGCATTTT,CASSMGGSNQPQHF
TRBV7-2,TRBJ2-1,many,TRBD2,TGTGCCAGCAGCCCATGGGCCGGGACTAGCGGCAATGAGCAGTTCTTC,CASSPWAGTSGNEQFF
TRBV27,TRBJ2-3,medium-sized,TRBD2,TGTGCCAGCAGCCAAGGGCCGGGACTAGCAGCAGATACGCAGTATTTT,CASSQGPGLAADTQYF
TRBV29-1,TRBJ1-1,many,NA,TGCAGCGTGATTCGGGAATTGGACACTGAAGCTTTCTTT,CSVIRELDTEAFF